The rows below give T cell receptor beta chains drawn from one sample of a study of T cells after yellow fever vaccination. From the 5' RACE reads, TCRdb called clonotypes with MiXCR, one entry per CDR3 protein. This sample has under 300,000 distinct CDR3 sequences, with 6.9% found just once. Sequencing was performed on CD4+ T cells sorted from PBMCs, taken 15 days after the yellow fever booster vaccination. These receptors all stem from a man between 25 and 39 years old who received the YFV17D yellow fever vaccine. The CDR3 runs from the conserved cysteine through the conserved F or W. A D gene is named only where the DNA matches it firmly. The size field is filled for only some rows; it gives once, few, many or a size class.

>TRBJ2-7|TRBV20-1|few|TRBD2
TGCAGTGCCTACACCCTAGCGGGGACCTACGAGCAGTACTTC
CSAYTLAGTYEQYF
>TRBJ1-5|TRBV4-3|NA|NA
TGCGCCAGCAGCCAAGATGGGGGTAGCAATCAGCCCCAGCATTTT
CASSQDGGSNQPQHF
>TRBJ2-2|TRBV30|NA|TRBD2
TGTGCCTGGAGTGCGAGCGGGAGGATCCGGGAGCTGTTTTTT
CAWSASGRIRELFF
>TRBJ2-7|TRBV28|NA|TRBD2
TGTGCCAGCAAAGTAGGGGACTACCGAACCTACGAGCAGTACTTC
CASKVGDYRTYEQYF
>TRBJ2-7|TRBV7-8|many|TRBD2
TGTGCCAGCCGGACTAGCCGATCCTACGAGCAGTACTTC
CASRTSRSYEQYF
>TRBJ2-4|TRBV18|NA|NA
TGTGCCAGCTCCGTCGGACAGCAGAGAAACATTCAGTACTTC
CASSVGQQRNIQYF
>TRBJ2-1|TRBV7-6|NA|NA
TGTGCCAGCAGCTTAGGGGCTATGGGTTGGGATGAGCAGTTCTTC
CASSLGAMGWDEQFF
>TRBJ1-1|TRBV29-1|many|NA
TGCAGCGCCTGGGGAAGGAGTCGCGACACTGAAGCTTTCTTT
CSAWGRSRDTEAFF
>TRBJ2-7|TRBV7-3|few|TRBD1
TGTGCCAGCAGCTTAAGACAGGGTGTTGGCGAGCAGTACTTC
CASSLRQGVGEQYF
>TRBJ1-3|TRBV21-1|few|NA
TGTGCCAGCAGTAGGGGTGGAAACACCATATATTTT
CASSRGGNTIYF
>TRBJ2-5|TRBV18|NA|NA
TGTGCCAGCTCACCCCTGCGTACGGAGACCCAGTACTTC
CASSPLRTETQYF
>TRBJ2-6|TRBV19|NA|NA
TGTGCCAGTAGTCCCCAAATTTCTGGGGCCAACGTCCTGACTTTC
CASSPQISGANVLTF
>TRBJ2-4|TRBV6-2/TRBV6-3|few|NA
TGTGCCAGCCAAGAGGATACCGCCAAAAACATTCAGTACTTC
CASQEDTAKNIQYF
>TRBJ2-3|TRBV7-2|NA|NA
TGTGCCAGCAGCCCCTTCGGAATAGGGGGCACAGATACGCAGTATTTT
CASSPFGIGGTDTQYF
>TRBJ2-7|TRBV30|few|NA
TGTGCCTGGAGTCCTACAGGCTACGAGCAGTACTTC
CAWSPTGYEQYF
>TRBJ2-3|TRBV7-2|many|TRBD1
TGTGCCAGCAGCACGGCGGGGACAGGGGGATCAGATACGCAGTATTTT
CASSTAGTGGSDTQYF
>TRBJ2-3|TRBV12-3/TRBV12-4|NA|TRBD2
TGTGCCAGCAGTTCGCGGACTAGCGGGGAGAGCACAGATACGCAGTATTTT
CASSSRTSGESTDTQYF
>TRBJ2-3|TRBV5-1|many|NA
TGCGCCAGCAGGGCCCAAGGGGAAAGCACAGATACGCAGTATTTT
CASRAQGESTDTQYF
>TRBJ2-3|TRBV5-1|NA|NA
TGCGCCAGCAGGCGGGAAGGTTTTAACACAGATACGCAGTATTTT
CASRREGFNTDTQYF
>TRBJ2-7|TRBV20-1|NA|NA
TGCAGTGCTGACCGGACCCGAAAGGCCTACGAGCAGTACTTC
CSADRTRKAYEQYF
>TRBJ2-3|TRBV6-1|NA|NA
TGTGCCAGCAGTGAAACAGTGGATACGCAGTATTTT
CASSETVDTQYF
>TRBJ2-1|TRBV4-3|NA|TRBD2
TGCGCCAGCAGCCAAGAGGGGACTAGCGGGAGGTTAAACTACAATGAGCAGTTCTTC
CASSQEGTSGRLNYNEQFF
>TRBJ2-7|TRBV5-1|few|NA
TGCGCCAGCAGCTCGACCGACAAGTCTTACGAGCAGTACTTC
CASSSTDKSYEQYF
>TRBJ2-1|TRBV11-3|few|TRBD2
TGTGCCAGCAGCCCTAGCGGGAGAGGACGGGAGCAGTTCTTC
CASSPSGRGREQFF
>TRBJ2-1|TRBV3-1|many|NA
TGTGCCAGCAGAGACCAGATTGGACCCAATGAGCAGTTCTTC
CASRDQIGPNEQFF
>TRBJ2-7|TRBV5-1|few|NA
TGCGCCAGCAGCTCCTCCCTACCGCCTAGCGAGCAGTACTTC
CASSSSLPPSEQYF
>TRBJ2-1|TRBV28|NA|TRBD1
TGTGCCAGTTTAAGGGACAGGGGGCTAGGGGAGCAGTTCTTC
CASLRDRGLGEQFF
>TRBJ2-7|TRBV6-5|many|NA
TGTGCCAGCAGTTTCGGGGGAACCTCCTACGAGCAGTACTTC
CASSFGGTSYEQYF
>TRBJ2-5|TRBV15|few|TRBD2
TGTGCCACCAGCAGAGAAGCCAGGACACTCGGACTAGCGGGGGCTGAAGAGACCCAGTACTTC
CATSREARTLGLAGAEETQYF
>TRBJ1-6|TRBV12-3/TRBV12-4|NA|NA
TGTGCCAGCAGTTCGGGACTTGAAAATTCACCCCTCCACTTT
CASSSGLENSPLHF
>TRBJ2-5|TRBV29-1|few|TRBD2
TGCAGCGTTCGGCCTAGCGGGAGTGGGGGAGAGACCCAGTACTTC
CSVRPSGSGGETQYF
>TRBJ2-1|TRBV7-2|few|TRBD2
TGTGCCAGCAGCCCCCAGGCTAGCGGGAACGAGCAGTTCTTC
CASSPQASGNEQFF
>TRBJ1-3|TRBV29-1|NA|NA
TGCAGCGTTGAAGATCGGATGGGGGGGCTAGAAAACACCATATATTTT
CSVEDRMGGLENTIYF
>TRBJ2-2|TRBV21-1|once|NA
TGTGCCAGCAGCAAAGAGACTAGAGGCGCCGGGGAGCTGTTTTTT
CASSKETRGAGELFF
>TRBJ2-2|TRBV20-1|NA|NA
TGCAGTGCCAGGCGGGTTCTCACCGGGGAGCTGTTTTTT
CSARRVLTGELFF
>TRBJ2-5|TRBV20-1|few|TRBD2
TGCAGTGCTAAAGGCGGGAGTTTGAAGACCCAGTACTTC
CSAKGGSLKTQYF
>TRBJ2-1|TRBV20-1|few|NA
TGCAGTGCTAGCGGGACCACCCTTAAATACAATGAGCAGTTCTTC
CSASGTTLKYNEQFF
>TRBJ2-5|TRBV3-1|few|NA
TGTGCCAGCAGCCAAGATAATTGGAGTGAGACCCAGTACTTC
CASSQDNWSETQYF
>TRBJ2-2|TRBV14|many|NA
TGTGCCAGCAGCCAAGACCGCGTGGGGGAGCTGTTTTTT
CASSQDRVGELFF
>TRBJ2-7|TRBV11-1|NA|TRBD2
TGTGCCAGCAGCTTAGGGGTCGGCCGAGCGGGAGGCACGGACGAGCAGTACTTC
CASSLGVGRAGGTDEQYF
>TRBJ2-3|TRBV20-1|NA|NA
TGCAGTGCACGAGGGTGGCAGGAGGGACTCGTAGATACGCAGTATTTT
CSARGWQEGLVDTQYF
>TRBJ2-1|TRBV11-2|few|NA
TGTGCCAGCACCCGGACCCATGGGGGTGAGCAGTTCTTC
CASTRTHGGEQFF
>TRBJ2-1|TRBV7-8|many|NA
TGTGCCAGCAGCTTAGGGACCAGTCGGGGGCAGTTCTTC
CASSLGTSRGQFF
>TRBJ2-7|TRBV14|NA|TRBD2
TGTGCCAGCAGCCTTGGGACTAGCGGGAGTTGGTCCTACGAGCAGTACTTC
CASSLGTSGSWSYEQYF
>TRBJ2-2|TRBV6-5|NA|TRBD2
TGTGCCAGCAGTTACGGGCTAGCGGACACCGGGGAGCTGTTTTTT
CASSYGLADTGELFF
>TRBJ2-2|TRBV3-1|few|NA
TGTGCCAGCAGCCTAGGGGCTCTCTTGAAAGGGAACACCGGGGAGCTGTTTTTT
CASSLGALLKGNTGELFF
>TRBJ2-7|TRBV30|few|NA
TGTGCCTGGAGTCGGGGGCCCTACGAGCAGTACTTC
CAWSRGPYEQYF
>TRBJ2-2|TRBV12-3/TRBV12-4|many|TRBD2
TGTGCCAGCAGTTCCCGCCTTAGCGGGAGAGGAACCGGGGAGCTGTTTTTT
CASSSRLSGRGTGELFF
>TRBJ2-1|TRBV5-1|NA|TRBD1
TGCGCCAGCAGCCCCTGGACAGGGAAAGACAGGAATGAGCAGTTCTTC
CASSPWTGKDRNEQFF
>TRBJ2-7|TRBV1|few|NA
TGCACCAGCAGCCTCAGGAGCGGGGGAGGTCGGTGGTCATGGTCCTACGAGCAGTACTTC
CTSSLRSGGGRWSWSYEQYF
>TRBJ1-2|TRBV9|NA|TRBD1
TGTGCCAGCAGCGTAGAGGTGACAGGGGACGGCTACACCTTC
CASSVEVTGDGYTF
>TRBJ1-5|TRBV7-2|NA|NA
TGTGCCAGCAGCTTAGGTGGTGAGGGCAATCAGCCCCAGCATTTT
CASSLGGEGNQPQHF
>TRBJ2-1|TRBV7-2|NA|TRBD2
TGTGCCACCTTAGCGGGGCCTAACAATGAGCAGTTCTTC
CATLAGPNNEQFF
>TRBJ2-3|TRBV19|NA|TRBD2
TGTGCCAGTACAAGGGGACTAGCGGGAGGAATAACCACAGATACGCAGTATTTT
CASTRGLAGGITTDTQYF
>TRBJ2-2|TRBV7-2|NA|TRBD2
TGTGCCAGCAGCTTAGCGGGGACTAGGACCACCGGGGAGCTGTTTTTT
CASSLAGTRTTGELFF
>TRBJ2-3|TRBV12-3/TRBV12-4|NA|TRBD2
TGTGCCAGCAGCATTGCGGGAGGCCGGGTAGATACGCAGTATTTT
CASSIAGGRVDTQYF
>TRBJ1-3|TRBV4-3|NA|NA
TGCGCCAGCAGCCAAGAAGTTGGAAACTCTGGAAACACCATATATTTT
CASSQEVGNSGNTIYF
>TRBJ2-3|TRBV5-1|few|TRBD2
TGCGCCAGCAGCCCTGGACTAGCGGAGGCAGATACGCAGTATTTT
CASSPGLAEADTQYF
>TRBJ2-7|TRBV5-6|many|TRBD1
TGTGCCAGCAGCTTCCGGGACAGGGCAGTCGAGCAGTACTTC
CASSFRDRAVEQYF
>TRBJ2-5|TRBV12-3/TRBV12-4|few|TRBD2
TGTGCCAGCAGTTTATGGGGGGGTGGGGAGACCCAGTACTTC
CASSLWGGGETQYF